Shown below are 13 T cell receptor beta chains from a single sample sequenced in a study of cytomegalovirus exposure and HLA in healthy donors. PCR involved 60 Vbeta and 13 Jbeta primers. Libraries were prepared by immunoSEQ multiplex PCR; TCRdb keeps only in-frame clonotypes and omits some of them. The sample has 60,000 to 95,000 clones, 75% to 85% seen once. The sequencing sample was made of PBMCs. The receptor source for this set is a man between 65 and 85 years old in good health and CMV-seropositive.

This clone was seen once. The J gene is TRBJ2-1, the V gene TRBV19; maybe TRBD2 (6 bases). Trimming cost V 6 bases and J 5 bases, with 8 bases left between them. Germline V gene data show CDR1 as LNHDA and CDR2 as SQIVND (reference sequence). This CDR3 has 12 amino acids. The CDR3: CASRDYNNEQFF. CDR3 sequence (DNA): TGTGCCAGTAGGGACTACAACAATGAGCAGTTCTTC.

The rearrangement links TRBV19 to TRBJ2-7; 8 nucleotides agree with TRBD1. This CDR3 is built from 13 residues. J lost 5 bases, V lost 6 bases, and 6 bases had no gene match. Per germline, CDR1 LNHDA and CDR2 SQIVND (reference sequence). The CDR3 DNA reads as TGTGCCAGTAGAAGGACAGGGAGCCACGAGCAGTACTTC. It is translated as CASRRTGSHEQYF.

V is TRBV29-1 and J is TRBJ2-3; 9 bases align to TRBD2. After removal of 7 bases from V and 6 bases from J, the junction contained 8 bases not matched to a gene. The CDR3 length is 13 residues. Germline CDR1 is SQVTM and CDR2 is ANQGSEA. In nucleotides, the CDR3 is TGCAGCGCGGGCGGGACTAGCCCCGATACGCAGTATTTT. This codes for CSAGGTSPDTQYF.

The chain uses TRBV28 and TRBJ1-5, with 9 positions matching TRBD1. CDR1 MDHEN and CDR2 SYDVKM come from the germline V gene. This CDR3 region has 15 residues. V shed 6 bases and J 0 bases; nucleotides not matched to a gene: 3. The CDR3 is CASRKQGASNQPQHF. CDR3 nucleotides: TGTGCCAGCAGGAAACAGGGGGCTAGCAATCAGCCCCAGCATTTT.

The chain has TRBV25-1 and TRBJ1-6; 9 positions agree with TRBD1. This CDR3 spans 16 amino acids. In germline, CDR1 is MGHDK, CDR2 SYGVNS. The junction had 9 bases not matched to a gene; V was cut back by 5 bases and J by 7 bases. CDR3 protein: CASSYSGTGRNSPLHF. CDR3 in DNA: TGTGCCAGCAGTTACTCCGGGACAGGGAGGAATTCACCCCTCCACTTT.

This chain joins TRBV2 and TRBJ2-7; D is ambiguous. V dropped 4 bases and J dropped 6 bases, with 13 bases sitting between them. The CDR3 contains 13 residues. Germline V gives CDR1 SNHLY, CDR2 FYNNEI. Here the CDR3 reads CASSGLIGGEQYF. The CDR3 DNA reads as TGTGCCAGCAGTGGCTTGATCGGTGGCGAGCAGTACTTC.

This clone has a single count. The genes are TRBV5-1 and TRBJ1-1; 12 bases match TRBD1. The CDR3 totals 16 residues. The germline V gene has CDR1 SGHRS and CDR2 YFSETQ. V trimming: 4 bases; J trimming: 10 bases; junction bases outside the gene matches: 14. In nucleotides, the CDR3 is TGCGCCAGCAGCACGGGACAGGGGGCCTCGTTGACTCGAGCTTTCTTT. It codes for CASSTGQGASLTRAFF.

The CDR3 coding sequence is TGCGCCAGCAGCTTGGGGACGGGACTAGCGGGAGACGAGCAGTACTTC. This sequence encodes CASSLGTGLAGDEQYF. The J gene is TRBJ2-7, the V gene TRBV5-1, with 14 positions matching TRBD2. The V gene end was trimmed by 0 bases and the J gene end by 5 bases; junction bases not matched to a gene: 4. From germline, CDR1 is SGHRS and CDR2 YFSETQ. This CDR3 is built from 16 residues.

The V gene is TRBV11-3, the J gene TRBJ2-1, with 9 bases identical to TRBD1. J gave up 2 bases and V 5 bases, and 4 bases lay outside the gene matches. There are 15 residues in the CDR3. The germline V gene has CDR1 SGHNT and CDR2 YENEEA. The chain's CDR3 is CASSQGTGTYNEQFF. Written as DNA, the CDR3 is TGTGCCAGCAGCCAGGGGACAGGGACCTACAATGAGCAGTTCTTC.

The chain employs TRBV5-6 and TRBJ2-5; possibly TRBD1 for D (5 bases). Trimming took off 3 bases at V and 9 bases at J, with 18 bases between the two ends. Germline assignment: CDR1 SGHDT and CDR2 YYEEEE. This CDR3 is built from 14 residues. The CDR3 bases are TGTGCCAGCAGCTCGGGTGGGGCTGGATGGGCCCAGTACTTC. It is translated as CASSSGGAGWAQYF.

The chain is built from TRBV19 and TRBJ1-2; the D gene is possibly TRBD1 (5 bases). From germline, CDR1 is LNHDA and CDR2 SQIVND (reference sequence). Between the trimmed V and J ends, which lost 4 bases and 2 bases, there was a span of 8 bases. This CDR3 region has 13 residues. The CDR3 DNA follows: TGTGCCAGTAGTAAGGGGTTAAACTATGGCTACACCTTC. Translated: CASSKGLNYGYTF. The full variable domain, its missing parts supplied by reference TRBV19 and TRBJ1-2, is DGGITQSPKYLFRKEGQNVTLSCEQNLNHDAMYWYRQDPGQGLRLIYYSQIVNDFQKGDIAEGYSVSREKKESFPLTVTSAQKNPTAFYLCASSKGLNYGYTFGSGTRLTVV.

The CDR3 sequence is CASTPKGTGGYGYTF. CDR3 DNA sequence: TGTGCCAGCACTCCTAAGGGGACAGGGGGTTATGGCTACACCTTC. V usage is TRBV6-6 and J usage is TRBJ1-2; TRBD1 matches at 11 bases. V shed 7 bases, J shed 5 bases, and the junction held 9 bases outside the gene matches. Germline V lookup: CDR1 MNHNY, CDR2 SVGAGI (reference sequence). The CDR3 consists of 15 residues.

The chain has TRBV28 and TRBJ1-2, with D maybe TRBD1 (5 bases). Deletions cut 3 bases from V and 3 bases from J, with 11 bases between. The CDR3 extends over 14 amino acids. The germline V gene has CDR1 MDHEN and CDR2 SYDVKM. CDR3 loop: CASSLWGRDYGYTF. The CDR3 bases are TGTGCCAGCAGTTTGTGGGGCAGGGACTATGGCTACACCTTC.